These 14 T cell receptor beta chains came from one sample sequenced in a study of neurological immune-mediated disorders. Via MiXCR, TCRdb re-called the 5' RACE reads, giving one row per CDR3 protein. The table has about 17,000 distinct CDR3 sequences, 3% to 3.5% seen once. The specimen sequenced was CD8+ T cells from blood. These receptors were collected from a woman in her thirties or forties in good health.

This clonotype was recorded many times. This rearrangement joins TRBV7-9 to TRBJ1-3; 8 positions match TRBD1. The CDR3 covers 18 residues. CDR1 is SEHNR, CDR2 FQNEAQ, per germline (reference sequence). Unmatched junction bases numbered 14, after V lost 5 bases and J lost 2 bases. CDR3 in DNA: TGTGCCAGCAGCGGTCACCCATCGGGACAGGTCCCTGGAAACACCATATATTTT. This encodes CASSGHPSGQVPGNTIYF.

This clonotype was recorded at least ten times. The rearrangement joins TRBV28 to TRBJ1-1, with a possible D match to TRBD1 (5 bases). Germline-derived CDR1 and CDR2 are MDHEN and SYDVKM. CDR3 length: 14 amino acids. V was cut by 4 bases and J by 1 base, with 10 bases left in between. CDR3 bases: TGTGCCAGCAGTTATGGGACGGAGAACACTGAAGCTTTCTTT. This translates into CASSYGTENTEAFF.

This clonotype is labeled as medium-sized (0.01 to 0.1%). The chain employs TRBV12-3 or TRBV12-4 and TRBJ1-1; D perhaps matches TRBD1 (6 bases). The CDR3 extends over 14 amino acids. V lost 6 bases to trimming and J lost 0 bases, with 11 bases between them. The CDR3 sequence is CASSPTGLNTEAFF. The CDR3 region has the DNA TGTGCCAGCAGCCCCACAGGGTTGAACACTGAAGCTTTCTTT.

Ten or more counts support this clonotype. The chain uses TRBV4-2 and TRBJ2-3; the D gene could be TRBD1 or TRBD2 (5 bases each). V lost 3 bases and J lost 4, with 14 bases in between. Germline values: CDR1 LGHNA, CDR2 YNFKEQ. The CDR3 consists of 15 residues. In DNA form, the CDR3 reads TGTGCCAGCAGCCAGGGGACCATGGGGGCAGATACGCAGTATTTT. Its translation: CASSQGTMGADTQYF.

This clonotype was recorded at least ten times. V and J are TRBV20-1 and TRBJ2-1; 7 bases agree with TRBD1. The CDR3 spans 15 residues. Germline assignment: CDR1 DFQATT and CDR2 SNEGSKA (reference sequence). The ends lost 5 bases at V and 2 bases at J; junction bases unmatched: 9. The CDR3 loop is CSAYSGGATYNEQFF. CDR3 nucleotides: TGCAGTGCTTATTCAGGGGGAGCCACCTACAATGAGCAGTTCTTC.

This clonotype was detected many times. The rearrangement uses TRBV29-1 and TRBJ2-7; 13 bases are shared with TRBD2. The CDR3 sequence is 14 residues long. Germline V gene data show CDR1 as SQVTM and CDR2 as ANQGSEA. V lost 6 bases and J lost 7; bases outside the gene matches: 9. The CDR3 DNA reads as TGCAGCGTGTGGACTAGCGGGAGTGCTTGGGAGCAGTACTTC. Translated, it gives CSVWTSGSAWEQYF.

This clonotype was found many times. The junction departs from germline at one end; a sequencing error may be responsible. The genes are TRBV7-7 and TRBJ2-2; D assignment may be TRBD1 or TRBD2 (5 bases each). Per germline, CDR1 SSHAT and CDR2 FNYEAQ (reference sequence). CDR3 length: 14 amino acids. CDR3 coding DNA: TGTGCTAGCAGCGTAGGGGACAACACCGGGGAGCTGTTTTTT. Residues: CASSVGDNTGELFF. Full variable domain (rest looked up from reference TRBV7-7 and TRBJ2-2): GAGVSQSPRYKVTKRGQDVTLRCDPISSHATLYWYQQALGQGPEFLTYFNYEAQPDKSGLPSDRFSAERPEGSISTLTIQRTEQRDSAMYRCASSVGDNTGELFFGEGSRLTVL.

In its sample, this clonotype was seen many times. The V call is TRBV27, the J call TRBJ1-1; 10 positions agree with TRBD1. Trimming at V came to 5 bases and at J to 3 bases, leaving 12 bases not matched to a gene. This CDR3 is 17 amino acids long. Germline CDR1 and CDR2: MNHEY and SMNVEV (reference sequence). The CDR3 nucleotides are TGTGCCAGCAGTCCTTCTCGGGGACAGGGGAGGGACACTGAAGCTTTCTTT. It encodes CASSPSRGQGRDTEAFF.

This clonotype is large (0.1 to 1%) by share. The chain has TRBV29-1 and TRBJ2-1, with 8 bases identical to TRBD1. CDR1 is SQVTM and CDR2 is ANQGSEA in the germline V gene. CDR3 size: 15 residues. After removal of 4 bases from V and 2 bases from J, the junction contained 7 bases not matched to a gene. DNA for the CDR3: TGCAGCGTTGCCGGGACAGGAAAGCCCTACAATGAGCAGTTCTTC. Protein: CSVAGTGKPYNEQFF.

This clonotype was counted ten times or more. The rearrangement uses TRBV6-2 or TRBV6-3 and TRBJ2-3; TRBD2 might be the D (6 bases). Trimming stripped 5 bases from V and 2 bases from J, with 14 bases between. Germline V gene sequence: CDR1 MNHEY, CDR2 SVGEGT. This CDR3 has 15 residues. The CDR3 sequence is CASSRLPDYTDTQYF. The CDR3, as DNA: TGTGCCAGCAGTAGACTTCCGGACTACACAGATACGCAGTATTTT.

This clonotype was seen ten or more times. The CDR3 DNA sequence: TGTGCCACCTATCCAGGGGGAGGGGGCACTGAAGCTTTCTTT. Protein product: CATYPGGGGTEAFF. The chain joins TRBV27 to TRBJ1-1, with 7 bases fitting TRBD1. The CDR3 is 14 amino acids. Germline V CDR1 and CDR2: MNHEY, SMNVEV (reference sequence). J lost 4 bases, V lost 10 bases, and 12 bases had no gene match.

This clonotype was found many times. The rearrangement links TRBV2 to TRBJ1-4; perhaps TRBD1 as D (6 bases). The ends were cut back, 6 bases at V and 0 bases at J, with 11 bases in the middle. Looked up from germline, CDR1 is SNHLY and CDR2 is FYNNEI. The CDR3 loop spans 15 amino acids. CDR3 DNA: TGTGCCAGCAGGTTGAGGGGGACAACTAATGAAAAACTGTTTTTT. Translation: CASRLRGTTNEKLFF.

This clonotype was observed at least ten times. The chain couples TRBV9 to TRBJ1-2; D possibly corresponds to TRBD1 (6 bases). CDR1 is SGDLS and CDR2 is YYNGEE in the germline V gene. V was pared by 3 bases and J by 4 bases, with 13 bases between. This CDR3 comprises 14 residues. The CDR3 region has the DNA TGTGCCAGCAGCGAAAGTCGGACAGCCTATGGCTACACCTTC. This translates into CASSESRTAYGYTF.

The sample holds many counts of this clonotype. The CDR3 sequence: CASSLGAGLINEQFF. The CDR3 DNA reads TGTGCCAGCAGCTTAGGAGCGGGACTTATCAATGAGCAGTTCTTC. The J gene is TRBJ2-1, the V gene TRBV11-2; TRBD2 matches at 7 bases. The V and J ends lost 1 base and 6 bases, in that order; junction bases with no gene match: 6. CDR3 length: 15 amino acids. Germline V gives CDR1 SGHAT, CDR2 FQNNGV.